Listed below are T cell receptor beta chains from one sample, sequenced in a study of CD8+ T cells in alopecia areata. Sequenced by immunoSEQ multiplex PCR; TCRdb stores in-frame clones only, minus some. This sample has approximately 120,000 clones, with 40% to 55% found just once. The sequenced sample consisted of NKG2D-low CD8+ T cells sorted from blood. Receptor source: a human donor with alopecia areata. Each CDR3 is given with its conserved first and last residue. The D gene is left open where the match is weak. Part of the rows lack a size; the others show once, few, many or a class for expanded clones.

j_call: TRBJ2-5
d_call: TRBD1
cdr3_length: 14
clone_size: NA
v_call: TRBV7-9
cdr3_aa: CASSHDRDQETQYF
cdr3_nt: TGTGCCAGCAGTCACGACAGGGACCAAGAGACCCAGTACTTC

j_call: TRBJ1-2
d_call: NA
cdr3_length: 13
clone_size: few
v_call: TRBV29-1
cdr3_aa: CSVGREANYGYTF
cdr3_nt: TGCAGCGTTGGAAGAGAGGCGAACTATGGCTACACCTTC

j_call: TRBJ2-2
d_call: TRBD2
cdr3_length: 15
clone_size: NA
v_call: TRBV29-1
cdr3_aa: CSVVSGRDEAGELFF
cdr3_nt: TGCAGCGTTGTTAGCGGGAGGGACGAGGCCGGGGAGCTGTTTTTT

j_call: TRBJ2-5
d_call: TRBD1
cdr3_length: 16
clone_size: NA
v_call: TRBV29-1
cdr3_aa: CSVDPGGGGPAETQYF
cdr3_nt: TGCAGCGTTGACCCAGGGGGCGGCGGCCCTGCAGAGACCCAGTACTTC

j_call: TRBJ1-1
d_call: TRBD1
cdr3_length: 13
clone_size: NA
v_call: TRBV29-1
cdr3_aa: CSVQGQGGAEAFF
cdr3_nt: TGCAGCGTCCAGGGACAGGGGGGTGCTGAAGCTTTCTTT

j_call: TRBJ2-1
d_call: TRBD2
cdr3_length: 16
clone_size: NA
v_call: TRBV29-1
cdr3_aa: CSGRVWGLAENNEQFF
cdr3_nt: TGCAGCGGCCGGGTCTGGGGCCTAGCGGAAAATAATGAGCAGTTCTTC

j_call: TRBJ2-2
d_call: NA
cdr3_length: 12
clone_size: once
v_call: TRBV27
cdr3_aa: CASSFRTGELFF
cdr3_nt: TGTGCCAGCAGTTTCCGGACCGGGGAGCTGTTTTTT

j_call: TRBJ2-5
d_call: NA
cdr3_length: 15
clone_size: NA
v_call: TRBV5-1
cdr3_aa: CASSLGTTDGETQYF
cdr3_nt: TGCGCCAGCAGCTTGGGGACCACCGACGGTGAGACCCAGTACTTC

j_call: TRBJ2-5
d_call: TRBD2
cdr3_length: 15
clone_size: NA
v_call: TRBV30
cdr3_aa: CAWSVLAGVDETQYF
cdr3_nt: TGTGCCTGGAGTGTACTCGCGGGGGTGGATGAGACCCAGTACTTC

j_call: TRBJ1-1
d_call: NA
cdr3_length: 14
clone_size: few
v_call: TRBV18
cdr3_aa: CASSGQGPNTEAFF
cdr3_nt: TGTGCCAGCTCAGGTCAGGGGCCGAACACTGAAGCTTTCTTT

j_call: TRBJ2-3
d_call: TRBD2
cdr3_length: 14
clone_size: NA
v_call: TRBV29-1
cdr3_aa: CSVAISGGGDTQYF
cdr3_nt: TGCAGCGTTGCCATCTCGGGCGGGGGGGATACGCAGTATTTT

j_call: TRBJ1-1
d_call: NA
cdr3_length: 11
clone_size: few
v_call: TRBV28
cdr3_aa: CASRDFAEAFF
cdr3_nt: TGTGCCAGCAGAGACTTCGCTGAAGCTTTCTTT

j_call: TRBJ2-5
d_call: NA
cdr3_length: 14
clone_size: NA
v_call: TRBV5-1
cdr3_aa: CASSFPDSQETQYF
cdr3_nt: TGCGCCAGCAGCTTTCCCGACAGCCAAGAGACCCAGTACTTC

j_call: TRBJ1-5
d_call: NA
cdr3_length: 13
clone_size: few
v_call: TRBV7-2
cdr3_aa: CASSPSHPQPQHF
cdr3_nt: TGTGCCAGCAGCCCGTCCCACCCCCAGCCCCAGCATTTT

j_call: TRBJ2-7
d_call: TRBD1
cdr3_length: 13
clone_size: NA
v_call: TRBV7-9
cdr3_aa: CASSLTGGDEQYF
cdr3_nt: TGTGCCAGCAGCTTGACAGGGGGAGACGAGCAGTACTTC

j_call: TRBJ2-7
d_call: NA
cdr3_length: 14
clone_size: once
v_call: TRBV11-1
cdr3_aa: CASSGGLLPYEQYF
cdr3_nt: TGTGCCAGCAGCGGGGGACTTTTACCCTACGAGCAGTACTTC

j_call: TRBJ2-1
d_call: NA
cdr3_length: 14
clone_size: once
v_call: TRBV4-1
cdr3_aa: CASSQDSGNDEQFF
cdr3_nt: TGCGCCAGCAGCCAAGATTCTGGAAACGATGAGCAGTTCTTC

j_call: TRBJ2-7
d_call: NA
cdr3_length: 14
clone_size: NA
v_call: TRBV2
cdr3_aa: CASSESDVAYEQYF
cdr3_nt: TGTGCCAGCAGTGAATCGGACGTTGCCTACGAGCAGTACTTC

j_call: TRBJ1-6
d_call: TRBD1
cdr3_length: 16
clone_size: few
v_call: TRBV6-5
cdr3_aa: CASSYSSGQLNSPLHF
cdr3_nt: TGTGCCAGCAGTTACTCCTCGGGACAGCTCAATTCACCCCTCCACTTT

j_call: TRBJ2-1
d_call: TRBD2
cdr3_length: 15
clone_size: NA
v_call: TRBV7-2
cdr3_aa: CASSSLAGAGNEQFF
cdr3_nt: TGTGCCAGCAGCTCTTTAGCGGGGGCGGGGAATGAGCAGTTCTTC

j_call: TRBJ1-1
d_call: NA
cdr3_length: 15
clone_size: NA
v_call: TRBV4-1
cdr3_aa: CASSQERGRNTEAFF
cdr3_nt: TGCGCCAGCAGCCAAGAACGTGGGAGGAACACTGAAGCTTTCTTT

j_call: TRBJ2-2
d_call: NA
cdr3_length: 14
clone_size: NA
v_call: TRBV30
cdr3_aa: CAAFTGGPTGELFF
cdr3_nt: TGTGCCGCCTTTACTGGGGGGCCGACCGGGGAGCTGTTTTTT

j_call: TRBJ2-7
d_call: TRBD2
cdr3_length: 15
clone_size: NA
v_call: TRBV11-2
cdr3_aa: CASSTRTSGSYEQYF
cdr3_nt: TGTGCCAGCAGCACAAGGACTAGCGGCTCCTACGAGCAGTACTTC

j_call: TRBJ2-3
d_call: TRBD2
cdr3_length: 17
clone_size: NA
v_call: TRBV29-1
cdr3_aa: CSVEGVGAGKNQDTQYF
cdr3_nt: TGCAGCGTTGAAGGGGTGGGAGCGGGAAAAAATCAAGATACGCAGTATTTT

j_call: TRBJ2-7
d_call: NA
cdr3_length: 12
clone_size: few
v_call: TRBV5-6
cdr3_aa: CASSLGLGEQYF
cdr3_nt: TGTGCCAGCAGCTTGGGGTTGGGCGAGCAGTACTTC

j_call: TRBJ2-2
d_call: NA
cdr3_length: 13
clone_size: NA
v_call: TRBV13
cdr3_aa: CASSLGSTGELFF
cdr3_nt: TGTGCCAGCAGCCTTGGGAGCACCGGGGAGCTGTTTTTT

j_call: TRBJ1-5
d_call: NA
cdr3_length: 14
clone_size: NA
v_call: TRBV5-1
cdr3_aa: CASSLVLFYQPQHF
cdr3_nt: TGCGCCAGCAGCTTGGTTTTGTTTTATCAGCCCCAGCATTTT

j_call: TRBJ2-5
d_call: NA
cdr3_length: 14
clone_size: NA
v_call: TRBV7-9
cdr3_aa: CASSGSHGVETQYF
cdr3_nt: TGTGCCAGCAGTGGCAGCCACGGCGTGGAGACCCAGTACTTC

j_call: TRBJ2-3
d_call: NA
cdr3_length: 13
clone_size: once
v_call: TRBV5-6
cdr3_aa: CASSSGSTDTQYF
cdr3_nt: TGTGCCAGCAGTTCAGGGTCCACAGATACGCAGTATTTT

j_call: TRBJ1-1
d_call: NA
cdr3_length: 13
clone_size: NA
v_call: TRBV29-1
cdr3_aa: CSVGLRGGVGAFF
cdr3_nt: TGCAGCGTTGGGCTAAGAGGGGGTGTAGGAGCTTTCTTT

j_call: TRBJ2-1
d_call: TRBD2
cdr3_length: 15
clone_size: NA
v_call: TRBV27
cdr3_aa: CASSFSSGDFNEQFF
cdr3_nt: TGTGCCAGCAGTTTTTCTAGCGGGGATTTCAATGAGCAGTTCTTC

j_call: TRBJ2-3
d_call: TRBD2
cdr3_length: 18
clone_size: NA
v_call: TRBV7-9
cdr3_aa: CASSLGSGGTRSTDTQYF
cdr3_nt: TGTGCCAGCAGCTTAGGTTCGGGAGGGACACGAAGCACAGATACGCAGTATTTT

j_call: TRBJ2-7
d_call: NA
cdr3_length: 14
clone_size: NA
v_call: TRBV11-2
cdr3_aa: CASSFSGQSYEQYF
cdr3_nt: TGTGCCAGCAGCTTTTCCGGGCAGAGCTACGAGCAGTACTTC

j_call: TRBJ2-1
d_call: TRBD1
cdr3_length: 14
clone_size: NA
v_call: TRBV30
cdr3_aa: CALGQQNSYNEQFF
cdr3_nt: TGTGCCTTGGGACAGCAGAACTCCTACAATGAGCAGTTCTTC

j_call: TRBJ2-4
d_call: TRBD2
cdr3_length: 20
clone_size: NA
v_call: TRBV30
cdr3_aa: CAWSVHPGLADALIQNIQYF
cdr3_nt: TGTGCCTGGAGTGTACACCCTGGGCTAGCGGACGCCCTTATCCAAAACATTCAGTACTTC

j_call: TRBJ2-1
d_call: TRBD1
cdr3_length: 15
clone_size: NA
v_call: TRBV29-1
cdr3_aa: CSVVAGQGVLDEQFF
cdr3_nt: TGCAGCGTTGTGGCCGGACAGGGGGTTTTGGATGAGCAGTTCTTC

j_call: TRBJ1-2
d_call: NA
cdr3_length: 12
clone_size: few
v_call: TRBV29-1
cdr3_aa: CSVEDPPSGYTF
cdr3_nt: TGCAGCGTTGAAGACCCCCCGAGTGGCTACACCTTC

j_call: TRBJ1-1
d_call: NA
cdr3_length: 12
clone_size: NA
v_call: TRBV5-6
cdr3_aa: CASSLGRGPAFF
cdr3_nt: TGTGCCAGCAGCCTGGGCAGGGGCCCAGCTTTCTTT